This T cell receptor (beta chain) was sequenced for a study of CD8+ T cells in alopecia areata (dated by TCRdb to 2016 to 2019). About the study as a whole: The treated patients, all with moderate-to-severe alopecia areata, were enrolled in an open-label pilot trial of oral tofacitinib given at 5 to 10 mg twice daily. RNA was obtained with the PAXgene miRNA kit for fixed scalp, the miRNeasy kit for PBMCs, and the RNeasy kit for mouse skin. Scalp clonality was compared among normal scalp (n=4), patchy alopecia areata scalp (n=8), and alopecia totalis/universalis scalp (n=8). Patients stayed on tofacitinib for 6 to 18 months and then had 6 months of follow-up off drug so that delayed response and recurrence could be assessed. On the human side, TCRbeta sequencing was run on scalp tissue and on sorted CD4+ and CD8+ peripheral blood T cells from healthy controls and from alopecia areata patients with either patchy or totalis/universalis disease. Amplification of TCRbeta CDR3 regions was done by immunoSEQ multiplex PCR using 35 Vbeta forward primers and 13 Jbeta reverse primers. Biopsies were taken from tofacitinib-treated patients at baseline and again at 4 and 24 weeks into treatment, and several of those patients also had a later scalp biopsy. The study used high-throughput TCRbeta sequencing to examine T cell clonal expansion in alopecia areata, in both the C3H/HeJ mouse model and human patients. The study at large found these results: Shared TCR sequences between patients were less evident than in mice, which may be partly attributable to HLA diversity in the patient population. Unlike mouse skin, which is dominated by gammadelta T cells, normal human skin has resident alphabeta T cells that are also sequenced, and this complicates analysis of the scalp TCR repertoire. Compared with normal scalp, lesional scalp had higher clonality and more expanded CD8+ clones, particularly in alopecia totalis/universalis, a pattern that suggests antigenic drive.

Via the germline V gene, CDR1 is SGHRS and CDR2 YFSETQ. CDR3 length: 15 amino acids, cysteine to phenylalanine. The entry retains the CDR3 DNA only, 45 bases that are in frame from base 1. V and J are trimmed by 2 bases and 4 bases, and the gene matches miss 5 bases of the junction. Libraries were constructed by the immunoSEQ multiplex PCR assay. For TCR sequencing, RNA was extracted from every sample and reverse transcribed into cDNA to serve as template. First-strand cDNA was synthesized with SuperScript III using a 2:1 mix of oligo-dT and random hexamers. A synthetic immune receptor repertoire was used to assess amplification bias, and residual bias was removed computationally. The authors processed their data as follows. Raw reads were preprocessed to remove errors, and CDR3 was defined by IMGT conventions from the conserved cysteine to phenylalanine. Clonality was computed as 1 minus the Shannon entropy, with the entropy normalized by log2 of the number of productive unique TCRs. Whether each scalp clone was CD4 or CD8 was inferred by checking scalp TCRbeta sequences against the CD4 and CD8 repertoires from sorted blood. TCRdb retrieved this table from immuneACCESS and kept in-frame rearrangements only. Not all clones are present; in checked studies, unresolved V genes account for under half, and no reason is known for the remainder. The D gene and trimming were derived from the DNA, and the V and J assignments and clone size from that table. The sample table holds some 110,000 clones, of which roughly two fifths were seen once. 3% to 3.5% of the sample lies in the top ten.

Lesional scalp punch biopsies and peripheral blood were collected from alopecia areata patients. PBMCs were separated by density centrifugation and stained for CD3, CD4 and CD8, after which CD4+ and CD8+ T cells were sorted on a FACSAria. This clone was counted between two and nine times. What this receptor recognizes is not known. The input lacks base qualities; no much larger clone sits a single base away. Other DNA sequences in this sample translate to the same CDR3. The sample consisted of CD4+ T cells sorted from blood. The chain is assembled from TRBV5-1 and TRBJ2-1; TRBD2 lines up with 8 middle nucleotides. The sequence derives from a human donor with alopecia areata. The nucleotides read TGCGCCAGCAGCTTTTCAGCGGGGGCTTACAATGAGCAGTTCTTC. Translated, this gives CASSFSAGAYNEQFF.